The following is a T cell receptor (beta chain) sequence with its context. This sample was taken from a study of blood T cell repertoires in COVID-19. On the study more broadly: Whether acute or convalescent, the COVID-19 samples came from the United States, Italy and Spain. Sources were T cells, B-cell-depleted T cells, or PBMCs; the material itself was cDNA or gDNA.

Under the authors' procedure: Quantification of nucleated cells was approximated via reference gene primer amplification. TCRdb keeps only in-frame clones here, not all; method: immunoSEQ multiplex PCR. The DNA gave D and trimming, while V, J and clone size come from that table. In the table there are roughly 110,000 clones, approximately 84% of which are singletons. Trimming left V 3 bases short and J 4 bases short, with 9 bases between. The CDR3 has 13 residues. The chain is built from TRBV12-3 or TRBV12-4 and TRBJ1-2; no definite D call. The sequenced sample consisted of peripheral blood. The origin of this receptor is a woman aged 55-70 years with acute or convalescent COVID-19. The CDR3 loop reads CASSLLDTYGYTF. The CDR3 DNA reads as TGTGCCAGCAGTTTGTTAGACACCTATGGCTACACCTTC.